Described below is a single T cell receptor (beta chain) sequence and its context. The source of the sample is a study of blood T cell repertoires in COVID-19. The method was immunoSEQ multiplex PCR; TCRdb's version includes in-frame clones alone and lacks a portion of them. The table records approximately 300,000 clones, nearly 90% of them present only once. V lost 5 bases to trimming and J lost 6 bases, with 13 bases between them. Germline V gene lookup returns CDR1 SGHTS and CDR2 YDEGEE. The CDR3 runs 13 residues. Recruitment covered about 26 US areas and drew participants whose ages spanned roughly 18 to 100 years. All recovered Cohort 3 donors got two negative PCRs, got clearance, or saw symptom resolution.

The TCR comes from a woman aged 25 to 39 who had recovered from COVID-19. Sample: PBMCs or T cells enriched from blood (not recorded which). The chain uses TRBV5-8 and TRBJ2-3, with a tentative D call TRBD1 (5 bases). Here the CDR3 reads CASRVGAYDTQYF. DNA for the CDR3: TGTGCCAGCAGGGTAGGGGCTTACGATACGCAGTATTTT. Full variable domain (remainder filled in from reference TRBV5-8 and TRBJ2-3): EAGVTQSPTHLIKTRGQQATLRCSPISGHTSVYWYQQALGLGLQFLLWYDEGEERNRGNFPPRFSGRQFPNYSSELNVNALELEDSALYLCASRVGAYDTQYFGPGTRLTVL.